The clone carrying this TCR beta chain appeared a few times. This entry belongs to a study of blood T cells in healthy people across ages. Individuals who donated were healthy Caucasians from Russia aged roughly 6 to 100. The use of a sample-barcoded 5' primer and a J-beta primer mix characterized a second PCR of roughly 6 to 12 cycles. Each TCR beta cDNA got a 12-nucleotide random molecular identifier. One entry per CDR3 protein results from TCRdb running MiXCR on the 5' RACE reads. In the table there are approximately 1,000,000 distinct CDR3 sequences, around 45% of which are singletons. Germline assignment: CDR1 SNHLY and CDR2 FYNNEI. J gave up 6 bases and V 6 bases, and 14 bases lay outside the gene matches. The length of the CDR3 is 16 residues.

This chain links TRBV2 with TRBJ2-7, with 10 bases that match TRBD1. The clonotype was recovered from a woman in her fifties or sixties in good health. Sequencing was performed on blood. CDR3 region: CASSELSSGQGREQYF. The CDR3 region has the DNA TGTGCCAGCAGCGAATTAAGCTCGGGACAGGGGCGCGAGCAGTACTTC.